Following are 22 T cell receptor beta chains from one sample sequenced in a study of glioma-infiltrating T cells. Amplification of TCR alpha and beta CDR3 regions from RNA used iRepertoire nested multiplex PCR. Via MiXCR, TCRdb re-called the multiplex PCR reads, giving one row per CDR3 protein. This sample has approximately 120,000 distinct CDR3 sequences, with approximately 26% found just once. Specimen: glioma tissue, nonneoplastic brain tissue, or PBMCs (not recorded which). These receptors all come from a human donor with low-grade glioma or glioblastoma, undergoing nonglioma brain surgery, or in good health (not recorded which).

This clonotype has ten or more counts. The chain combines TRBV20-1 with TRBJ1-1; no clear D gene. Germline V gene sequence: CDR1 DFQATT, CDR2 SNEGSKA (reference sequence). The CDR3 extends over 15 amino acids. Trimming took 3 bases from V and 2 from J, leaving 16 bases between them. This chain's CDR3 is CSARDVDTPNTEAFF. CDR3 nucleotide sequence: TGCAGTGCTAGGGATGTTGACACACCAAACACTGAAGCTTTCTTT.

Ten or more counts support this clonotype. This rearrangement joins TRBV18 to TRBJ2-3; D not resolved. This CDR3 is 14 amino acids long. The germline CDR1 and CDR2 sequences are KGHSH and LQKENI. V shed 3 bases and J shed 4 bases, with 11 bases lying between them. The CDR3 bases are TGTGCCAGCTCACCCGGTCGGCGGCCAGATACGCAGTATTTT. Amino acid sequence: CASSPGRRPDTQYF.

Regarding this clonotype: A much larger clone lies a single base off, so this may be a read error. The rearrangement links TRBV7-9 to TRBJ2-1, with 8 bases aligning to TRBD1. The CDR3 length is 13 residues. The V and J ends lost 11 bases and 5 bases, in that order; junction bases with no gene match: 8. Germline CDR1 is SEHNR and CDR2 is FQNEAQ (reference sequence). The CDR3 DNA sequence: TGTGCCTTCCTGAGACAGGGGAACAATGAGCAGTTCTTC. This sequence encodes CAFLRQGNNEQFF.

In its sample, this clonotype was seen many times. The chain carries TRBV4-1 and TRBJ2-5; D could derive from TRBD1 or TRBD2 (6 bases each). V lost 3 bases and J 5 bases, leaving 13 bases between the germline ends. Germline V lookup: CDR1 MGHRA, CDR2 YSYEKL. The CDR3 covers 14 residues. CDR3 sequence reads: CASSHSTGRETQYF. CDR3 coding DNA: TGCGCCAGCAGCCACAGTACAGGGAGGGAGACCCAGTACTTC.

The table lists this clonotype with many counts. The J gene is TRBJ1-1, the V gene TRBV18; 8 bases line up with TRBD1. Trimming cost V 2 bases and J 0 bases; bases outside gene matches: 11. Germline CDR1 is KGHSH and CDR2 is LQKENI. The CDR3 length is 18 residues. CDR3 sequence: CASSPRTGLGGMNTEAFF. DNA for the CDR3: TGTGCCAGCTCACCAAGGACAGGGCTCGGGGGTATGAACACTGAAGCTTTCTTT.

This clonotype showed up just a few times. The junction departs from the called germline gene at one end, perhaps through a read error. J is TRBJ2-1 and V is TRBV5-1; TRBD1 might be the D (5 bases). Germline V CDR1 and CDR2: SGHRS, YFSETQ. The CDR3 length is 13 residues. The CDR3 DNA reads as TGCGCCAGCAGCTTCGGACAAAACAATAAGCAGTTCTTC. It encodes CASSFGQNNKQFF.

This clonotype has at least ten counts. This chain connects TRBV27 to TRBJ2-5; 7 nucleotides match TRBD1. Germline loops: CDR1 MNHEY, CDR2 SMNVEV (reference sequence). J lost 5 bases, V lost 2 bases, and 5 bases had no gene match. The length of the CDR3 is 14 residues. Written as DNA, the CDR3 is TGTGCCAGCAGTTTAAACAGGGGAGTTGAGACCCAGTACTTC. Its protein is CASSLNRGVETQYF.

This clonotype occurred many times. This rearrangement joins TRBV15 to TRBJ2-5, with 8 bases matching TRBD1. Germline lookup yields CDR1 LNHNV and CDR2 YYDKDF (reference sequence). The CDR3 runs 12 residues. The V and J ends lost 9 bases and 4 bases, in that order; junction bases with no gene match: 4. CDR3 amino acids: CATSRGPETQYF. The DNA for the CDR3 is TGTGCCACTTCCAGGGGGCCAGAGACCCAGTACTTC.

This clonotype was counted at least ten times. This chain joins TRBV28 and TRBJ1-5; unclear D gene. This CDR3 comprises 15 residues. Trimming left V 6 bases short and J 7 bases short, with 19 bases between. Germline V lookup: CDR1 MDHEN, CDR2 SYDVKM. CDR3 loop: CASRVPPPSIQPQHF. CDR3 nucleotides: TGTGCCAGCAGGGTCCCTCCCCCATCAATCCAGCCCCAGCATTTT.

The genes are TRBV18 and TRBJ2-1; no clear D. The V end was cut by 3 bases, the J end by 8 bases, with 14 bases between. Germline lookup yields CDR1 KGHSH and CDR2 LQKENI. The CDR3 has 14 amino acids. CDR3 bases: TGTGCCAGCTCACCTCTTGGACGCTCCTATGAGCAGTTCTTC. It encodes CASSPLGRSYEQFF.

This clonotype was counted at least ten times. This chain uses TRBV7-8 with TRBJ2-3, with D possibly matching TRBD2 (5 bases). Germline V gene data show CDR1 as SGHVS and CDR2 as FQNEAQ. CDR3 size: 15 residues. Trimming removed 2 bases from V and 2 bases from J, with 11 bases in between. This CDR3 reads CASSLMEAVTDTQYF. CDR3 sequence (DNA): TGTGCCAGCAGCTTAATGGAAGCGGTCACAGATACGCAGTATTTT.

The CDR3 DNA reads TGTGCCACCAGCTGGGACGCTTATGAGACCCAGTACTTC. Encoded protein: CATSWDAYETQYF. This chain joins TRBV15 and TRBJ2-5; tentatively, D is TRBD1 or TRBD2 (5 bases each). Germline-derived CDR1 and CDR2 are LNHNV and YYDKDF (reference sequence). V gave up 5 bases and J gave up 5 bases, with 12 bases separating them. The CDR3 extends over 13 amino acids.

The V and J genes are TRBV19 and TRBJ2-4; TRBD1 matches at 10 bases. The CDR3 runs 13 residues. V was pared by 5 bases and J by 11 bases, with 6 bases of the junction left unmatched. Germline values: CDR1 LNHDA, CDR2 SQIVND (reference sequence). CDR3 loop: CASSPGQGFLQYF. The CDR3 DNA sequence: TGTGCCAGTAGTCCGGGACAGGGGTTTCTTCAGTACTTC.

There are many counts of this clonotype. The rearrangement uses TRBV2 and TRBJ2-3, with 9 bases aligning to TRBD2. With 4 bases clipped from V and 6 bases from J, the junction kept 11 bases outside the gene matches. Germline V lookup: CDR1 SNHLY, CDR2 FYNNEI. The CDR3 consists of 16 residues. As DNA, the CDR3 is TGTGCCAGCAGTGTCCCAGCGGGGGGACCCCGGGATACGCAGTATTTT. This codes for CASSVPAGGPRDTQYF. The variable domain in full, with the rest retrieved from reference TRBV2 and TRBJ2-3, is EPEVTQTPSHQVTQMGQEVILRCVPISNHLYFYWYRQILGQKVEFLVSFYNNEISEKSEIFDDQFSVERPDGSNFTLKIRSTKLEDSAMYFCASSVPAGGPRDTQYFGPGTRLTVL.

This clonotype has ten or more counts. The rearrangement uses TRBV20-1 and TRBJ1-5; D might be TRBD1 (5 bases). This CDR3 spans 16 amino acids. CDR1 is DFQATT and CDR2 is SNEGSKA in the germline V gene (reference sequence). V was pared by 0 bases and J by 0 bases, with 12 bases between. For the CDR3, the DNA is TGCAGTGCTAGAGATCGGGGGGGGGGTAGCAATCAGCCCCAGCATTTT. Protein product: CSARDRGGGSNQPQHF.

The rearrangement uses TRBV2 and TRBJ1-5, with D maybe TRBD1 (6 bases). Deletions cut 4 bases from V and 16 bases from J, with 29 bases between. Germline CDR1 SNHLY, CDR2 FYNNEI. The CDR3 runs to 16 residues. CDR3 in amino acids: CASSGIETGGNQPLHF. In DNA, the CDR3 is TGTGCCAGCAGTGGAATCGAGACAGGAGGCAATCAGCCCCTCCATTTT. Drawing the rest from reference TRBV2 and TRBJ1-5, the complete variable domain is EPEVTQTPSHQVTQMGQEVILRCVPISNHLYFYWYRQILGQKVEFLVSFYNNEISEKSEIFDDQFSVERPDGSNFTLKIRSTKLEDSAMYFCASSGIETGGNQPLHFGDGTRLSIL.

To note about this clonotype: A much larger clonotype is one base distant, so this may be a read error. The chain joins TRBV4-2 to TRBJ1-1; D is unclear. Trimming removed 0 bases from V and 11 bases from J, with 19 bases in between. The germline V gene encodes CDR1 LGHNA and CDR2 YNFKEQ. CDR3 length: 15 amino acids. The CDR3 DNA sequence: TGTGCCAGCAGCCAAGATCACATCGATTCACTGAAGGCTTTCTTT. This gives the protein CASSQDHIDSLKAFF.

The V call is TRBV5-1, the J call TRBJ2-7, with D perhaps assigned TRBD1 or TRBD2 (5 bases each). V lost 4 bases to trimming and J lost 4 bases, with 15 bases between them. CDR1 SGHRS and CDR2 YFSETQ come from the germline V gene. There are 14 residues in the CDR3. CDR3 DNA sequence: TGCGCCAGCAGCCCCCGGGGCGTCGAGTACGAGCAGTACTTC. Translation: CASSPRGVEYEQYF.

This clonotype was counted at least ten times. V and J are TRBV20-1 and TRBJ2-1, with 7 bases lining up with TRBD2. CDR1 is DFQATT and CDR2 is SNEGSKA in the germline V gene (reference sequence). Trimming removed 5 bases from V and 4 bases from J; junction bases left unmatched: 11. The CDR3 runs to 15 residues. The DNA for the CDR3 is TGCAGTGCTCCCCCTAGCGGTTCAAGGTACAATGAGCAGTTCTTC. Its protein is CSAPPSGSRYNEQFF.

CDR3 DNA: TGTGCCAGCTCACCAACGGGAGCGGGCGAGCAGTACTTC. It encodes CASSPTGAGEQYF. The chain links TRBV18 to TRBJ2-7; possibly TRBD2 for D (6 bases). The CDR3 covers 13 residues. In germline, CDR1 is KGHSH, CDR2 LQKENI. Trimming removed 2 bases from V and 6 bases from J, with 11 bases in between.

CDR3 protein: CASSQDASGANVLTF. As DNA, the CDR3 is TGTGCCAGCAGCCAAGACGCGTCTGGGGCCAACGTCCTGACTTTC. The J gene is TRBJ2-6, the V gene TRBV3-1; D is unresolved. V lost 0 bases to trimming and J lost 1 base, with 4 bases between them. CDR3 length: 15 amino acids. Germline V gene data show CDR1 as LGHDT and CDR2 as YNNKEL (reference sequence). Using reference TRBV3-1 and TRBJ2-6 for the parts outside the CDR3, the full variable domain is DTAVSQTPKYLVTQMGNDKSIKCEQNLGHDTMYWYKQDSKKFLKIMFSYNNKELIINETVPNRFSPKSPDKAHLNLHINSLELGDSAVYFCASSQDASGANVLTFGAGSRLTVL.

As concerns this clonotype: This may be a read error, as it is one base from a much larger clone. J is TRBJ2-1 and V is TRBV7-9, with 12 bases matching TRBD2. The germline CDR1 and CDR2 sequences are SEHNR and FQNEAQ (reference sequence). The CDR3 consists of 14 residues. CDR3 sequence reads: CVSSRTSGNNEQFF. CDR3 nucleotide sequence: TGTGTCAGCAGCCGGACTAGCGGGAATAATGAGCAGTTCTTC.